The T cell receptor (beta chain) described here comes from a study of tumor-infiltrating lymphocytes in primary liver carcinoma. This clonotype was counted many times. The V gene's germline CDR1 is MNHNS and CDR2 SASEGT. This CDR3 is 13 amino acids long. V was trimmed by 7 bases and J by 4 bases, leaving 12 bases between them. Production of TCR beta cDNA used 400 to 600 ng total RNA together with a constant-region primer. What produced the TCR beta libraries was three nested multiplex PCR rounds using slightly modified ARM-PCR. TRBV1-TRBV30 forward and Cbeta reverse primers drove the first two roughly 10-cycle rounds. TCRdb reprocessed the multiplex PCR reads with MiXCR, giving one entry per CDR3 protein. The table includes about 310,000 distinct CDR3 sequences, approximately 65% detected once. Unsorted whole blood supplied the blood RNA, and germline DNA was isolated too.

The TCR was taken from a man aged 35-49 years with primary liver carcinoma and hepatitis B virus infection. The specimen sequenced was peripheral blood. V usage is TRBV6-1 and J usage is TRBJ2-3; D ambiguous. For the CDR3, the DNA is TGTGCCAGCATTTACCGAGGATCAGATACGCAGTATTTT. This encodes CASIYRGSDTQYF.